This section outlines one TCR beta chain sequence together with its context. The antigen is unknown. The V and J ends lost 0 bases and 7 bases respectively, with 9 bases between them. Germline CDR1 is SGHAT and CDR2 is FQNNGV. CDR3 size: 13 residues. This sample was taken from a study of cytomegalovirus exposure and HLA in healthy donors. Using immunoSEQ multiplex PCR, the repertoire was profiled, and TCRdb retains in-frame clones only, with some absent. The table includes 90,000 to 100,000 clones, roughly 84% detected once. Overall study results and limits: Overall, around 160 TCR beta chains were annotated as cytomegalovirus-associated.

The receptor comes from a man younger than 30 in good health and CMV-seropositive. The V gene is TRBV11-2, the J gene TRBJ1-2; tentative D call: TRBD1 (5 bases). Sequenced: PBMCs. CDR3 residues: CASSLENRFGYTF. The CDR3, as DNA: TGTGCCAGCAGCTTAGAAAACAGGTTTGGCTACACCTTC.